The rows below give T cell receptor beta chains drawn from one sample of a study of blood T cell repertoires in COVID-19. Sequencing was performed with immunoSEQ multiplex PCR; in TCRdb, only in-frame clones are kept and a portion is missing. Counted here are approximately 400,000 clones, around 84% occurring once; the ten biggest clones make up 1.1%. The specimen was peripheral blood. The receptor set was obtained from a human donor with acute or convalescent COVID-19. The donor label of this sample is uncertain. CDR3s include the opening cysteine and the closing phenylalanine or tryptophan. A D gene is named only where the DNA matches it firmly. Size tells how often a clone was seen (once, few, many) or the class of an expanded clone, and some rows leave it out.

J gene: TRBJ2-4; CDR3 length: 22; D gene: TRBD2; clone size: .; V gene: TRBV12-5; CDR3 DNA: TGTGCTAGTGGTTTGTATACCCTCGGGACTAGCGGCTATTTAATAGCCAAAAACATTCAGTACTTC; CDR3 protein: CASGLYTLGTSGYLIAKNIQYF
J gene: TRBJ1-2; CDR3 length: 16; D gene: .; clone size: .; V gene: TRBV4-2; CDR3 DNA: TGTGCCAGCAGCCAAGAATTTTATGAGGGTTTGGATGGCTACACCTTC; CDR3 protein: CASSQEFYEGLDGYTF
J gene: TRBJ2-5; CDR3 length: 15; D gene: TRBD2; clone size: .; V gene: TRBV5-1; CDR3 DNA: TGCGCCAGCGCCCCCGGGGGGGCAGCTCGAGAGACCCAGTACTTC; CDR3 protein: CASAPGGAARETQYF
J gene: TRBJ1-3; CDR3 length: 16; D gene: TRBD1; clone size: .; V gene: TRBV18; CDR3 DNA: TGTGCCAGCTCACCGGGACAGGGGGCATCTGGAAACACCATATATTTT; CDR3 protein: CASSPGQGASGNTIYF
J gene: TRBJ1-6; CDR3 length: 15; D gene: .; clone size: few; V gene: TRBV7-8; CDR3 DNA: TGTGCCAGCAGCCTAGCGACCGGGATGAATTCACCCCTCCACTTT; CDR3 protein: CASSLATGMNSPLHF
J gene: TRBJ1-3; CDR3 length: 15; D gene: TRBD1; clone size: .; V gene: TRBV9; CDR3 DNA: TGTGCCAGCAGCCCGAGGGACAGGGCTGGAAACACCATATATTTT; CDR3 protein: CASSPRDRAGNTIYF
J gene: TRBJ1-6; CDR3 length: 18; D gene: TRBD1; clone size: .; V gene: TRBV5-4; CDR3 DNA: TGTGCCAGCAGCTGGGGGACAGGCCTTAGCTCCTATAATTCACCCCTCCACTTT; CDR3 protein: CASSWGTGLSSYNSPLHF
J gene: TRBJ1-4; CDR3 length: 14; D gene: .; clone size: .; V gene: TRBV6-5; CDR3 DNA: TGTGCCAGCAGTTATCGGTTCAGGAAAAGAAAACTGTTTTTT; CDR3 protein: CASSYRFRKRKLFF
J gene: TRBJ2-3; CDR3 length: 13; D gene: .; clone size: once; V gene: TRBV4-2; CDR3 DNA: TGTGCCAGCAGCCAAGATCTGGTGCGAACGCAGTATTTT; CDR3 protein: CASSQDLVRTQYF
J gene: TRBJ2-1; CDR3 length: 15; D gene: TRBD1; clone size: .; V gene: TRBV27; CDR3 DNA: TGTGCCAGCAGTTTACTGGACAGGGGGTTGAATGAGCAGTTCTTC; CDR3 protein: CASSLLDRGLNEQFF
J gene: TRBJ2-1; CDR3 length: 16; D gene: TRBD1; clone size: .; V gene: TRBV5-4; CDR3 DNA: TGTGCCAGCAGCTTGGGCATAACAGGGGGGAACAATGAGCAGTTCTTC; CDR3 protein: CASSLGITGGNNEQFF
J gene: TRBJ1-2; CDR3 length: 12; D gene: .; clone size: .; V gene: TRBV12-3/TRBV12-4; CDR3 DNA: TGTGCCAGCAGTTGGGAGAACTATGGCTACACCTTC; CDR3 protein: CASSWENYGYTF
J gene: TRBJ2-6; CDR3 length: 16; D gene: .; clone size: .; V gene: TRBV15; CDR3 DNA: TGTGCCACCAGCAGACCCGGTCTCTCTGGGGCCAACGTCCTGACTTTC; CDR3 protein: CATSRPGLSGANVLTF
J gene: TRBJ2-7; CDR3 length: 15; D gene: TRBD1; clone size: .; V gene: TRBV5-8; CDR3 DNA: TGTGCCAGCAGCGATTGGGCAGGGGGAACCTACGAGCAGTACTTC; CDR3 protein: CASSDWAGGTYEQYF